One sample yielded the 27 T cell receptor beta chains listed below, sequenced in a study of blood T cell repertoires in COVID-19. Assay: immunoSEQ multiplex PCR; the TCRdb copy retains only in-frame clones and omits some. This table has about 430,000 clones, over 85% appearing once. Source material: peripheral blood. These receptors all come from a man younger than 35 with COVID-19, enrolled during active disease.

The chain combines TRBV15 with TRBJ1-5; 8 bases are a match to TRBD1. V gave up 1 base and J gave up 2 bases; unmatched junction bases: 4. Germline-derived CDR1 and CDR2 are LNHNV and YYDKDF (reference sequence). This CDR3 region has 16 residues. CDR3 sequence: CATSRAGTGRNQPQHF. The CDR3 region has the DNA TGTGCCACCAGCAGAGCCGGGACAGGCCGCAATCAGCCCCAGCATTTT.

CDR3 sequence (DNA): TGCAGCGCAAGGACAGCTGCCAACGAGCAGTACTTC. It translates to CSARTAANEQYF. The V call is TRBV29-1, the J call TRBJ2-7, with D perhaps TRBD1 (6 bases). The CDR3 loop spans 12 amino acids. Trimming cost V 7 bases and J 5 bases, with 15 bases left between them. Germline V CDR1 and CDR2: SQVTM, ANQGSEA.

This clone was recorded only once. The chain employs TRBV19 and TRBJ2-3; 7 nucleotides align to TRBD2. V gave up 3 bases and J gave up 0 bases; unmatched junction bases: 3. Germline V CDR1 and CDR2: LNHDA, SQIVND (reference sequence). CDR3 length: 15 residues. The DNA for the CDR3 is TGTGCCAGTAGTATGGGTAGCGGGAGCACAGATACGCAGTATTTT. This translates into CASSMGSGSTDTQYF. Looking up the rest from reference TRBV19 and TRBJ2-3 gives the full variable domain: DGGITQSPKYLFRKEGQNVTLSCEQNLNHDAMYWYRQDPGQGLRLIYYSQIVNDFQKGDIAEGYSVSREKKESFPLTVTSAQKNPTAFYLCASSMGSGSTDTQYFGPGTRLTVL.

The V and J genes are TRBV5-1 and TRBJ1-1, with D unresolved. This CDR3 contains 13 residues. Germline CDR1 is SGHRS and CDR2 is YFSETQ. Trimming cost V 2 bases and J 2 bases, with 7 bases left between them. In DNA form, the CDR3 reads TGCGCCAGCAGCTTTAGGAGTAACACTGAAGCTTTCTTT. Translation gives CASSFRSNTEAFF.

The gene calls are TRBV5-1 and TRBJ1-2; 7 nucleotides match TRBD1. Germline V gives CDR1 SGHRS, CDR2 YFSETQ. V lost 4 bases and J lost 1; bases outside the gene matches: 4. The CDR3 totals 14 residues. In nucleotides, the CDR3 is TGCGCCAGCAGCCCGGGACAGATTAACTATGGCTACACCTTC. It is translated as CASSPGQINYGYTF.

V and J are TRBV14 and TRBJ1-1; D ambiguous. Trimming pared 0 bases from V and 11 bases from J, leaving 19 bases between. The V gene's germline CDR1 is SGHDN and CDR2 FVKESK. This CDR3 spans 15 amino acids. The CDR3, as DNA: TGTGCCAGCAGCCAAGAGATCGCAGGCCCGGGAGAGGCTTTCTTT. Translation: CASSQEIAGPGEAFF.

The CDR3 DNA sequence: TGTGCCATCAACCGGGGTGGAAACACCATATATTTT. It encodes CAINRGGNTIYF. The J gene is TRBJ1-3, the V gene TRBV10-3; D ambiguous. The germline V gene encodes CDR1 ENHRY and CDR2 SYGVKD. The germline V and J ends were trimmed by 7 bases and 3 bases, with 7 bases remaining between them. The CDR3 runs 12 residues.

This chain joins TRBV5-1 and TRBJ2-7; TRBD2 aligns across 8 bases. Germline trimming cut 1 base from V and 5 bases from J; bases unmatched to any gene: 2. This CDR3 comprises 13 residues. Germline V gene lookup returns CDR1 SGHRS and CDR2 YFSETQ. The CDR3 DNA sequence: TGCGCCAGCAGCTTGTGGCGGGAGGACGAGCAGTACTTC. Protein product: CASSLWREDEQYF.

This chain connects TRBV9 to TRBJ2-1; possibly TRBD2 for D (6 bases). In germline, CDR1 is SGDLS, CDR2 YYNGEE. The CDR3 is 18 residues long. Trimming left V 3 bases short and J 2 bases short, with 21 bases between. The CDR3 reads CASSATKRGGKTYNEQFF. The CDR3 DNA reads TGTGCCAGCAGCGCCACGAAGAGAGGCGGGAAGACCTACAATGAGCAGTTCTTC.

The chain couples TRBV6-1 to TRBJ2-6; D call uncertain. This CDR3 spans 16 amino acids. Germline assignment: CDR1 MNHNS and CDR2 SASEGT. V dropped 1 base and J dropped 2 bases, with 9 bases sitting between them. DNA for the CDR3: TGTGCCAGCAGTGAAGTTAGGAGAGCTGGGGCCAACGTCCTGACTTTC. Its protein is CASSEVRRAGANVLTF.

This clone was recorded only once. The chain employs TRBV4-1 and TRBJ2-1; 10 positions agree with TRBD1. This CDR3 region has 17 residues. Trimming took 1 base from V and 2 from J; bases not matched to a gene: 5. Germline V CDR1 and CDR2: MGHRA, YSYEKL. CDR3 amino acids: CASSQAGQGWAYNEQFF. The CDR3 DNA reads TGCGCCAGCAGCCAAGCGGGACAGGGGTGGGCCTACAATGAGCAGTTCTTC.

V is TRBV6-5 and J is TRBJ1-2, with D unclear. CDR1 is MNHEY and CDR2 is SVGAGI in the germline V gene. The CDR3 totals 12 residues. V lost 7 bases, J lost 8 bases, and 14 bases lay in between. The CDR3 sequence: CASTGMMGGYTF. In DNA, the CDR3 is TGTGCCAGCACCGGGATGATGGGGGGCTACACCTTC.

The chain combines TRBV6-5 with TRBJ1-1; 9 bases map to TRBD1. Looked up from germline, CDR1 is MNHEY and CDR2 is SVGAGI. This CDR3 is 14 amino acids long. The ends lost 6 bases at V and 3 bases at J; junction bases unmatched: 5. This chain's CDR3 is CASSIQGADTEAFF. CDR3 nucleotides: TGTGCCAGCAGCATACAGGGGGCTGACACTGAAGCTTTCTTT.

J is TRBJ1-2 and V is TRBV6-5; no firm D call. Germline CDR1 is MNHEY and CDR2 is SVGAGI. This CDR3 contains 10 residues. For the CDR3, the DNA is TGTGCAGCGACCGGCTATGGCTACACCTTC. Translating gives CAATGYGYTF.

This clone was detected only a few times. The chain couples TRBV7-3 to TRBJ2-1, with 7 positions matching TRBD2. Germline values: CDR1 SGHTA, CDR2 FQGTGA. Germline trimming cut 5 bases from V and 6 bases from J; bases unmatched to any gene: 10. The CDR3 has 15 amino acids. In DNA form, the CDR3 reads TGTGCCAGCAGCCCGTTAGCGGGTGCGGTCAATGAGCAGTTCTTC. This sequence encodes CASSPLAGAVNEQFF.

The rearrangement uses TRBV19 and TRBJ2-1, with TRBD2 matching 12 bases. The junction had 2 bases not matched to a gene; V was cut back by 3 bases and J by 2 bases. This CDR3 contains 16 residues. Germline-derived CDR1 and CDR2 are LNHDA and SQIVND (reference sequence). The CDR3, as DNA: TGTGCCAGTAGTATTACTAGCGGGGGGCCCTACAATGAGCAGTTCTTC. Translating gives CASSITSGGPYNEQFF.

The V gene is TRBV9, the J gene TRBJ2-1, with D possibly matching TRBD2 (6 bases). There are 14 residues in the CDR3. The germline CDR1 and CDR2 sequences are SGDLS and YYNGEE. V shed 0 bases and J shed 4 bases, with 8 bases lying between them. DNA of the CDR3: TGTGCCAGCAGCGTAGGGGACTGGTACAATGAGCAGTTCTTC. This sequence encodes CASSVGDWYNEQFF.

CDR3 DNA sequence: TGTGCCAGCAGTCCGGGGGGTCAAGAGACCCAGTACTTC. Protein sequence: CASSPGGQETQYF. The V call is TRBV5-4, the J call TRBJ2-5; 7 bases are a match to TRBD2. The V and J ends lost 5 bases and 2 bases, in that order; junction bases with no gene match: 3. Germline V gene data show CDR1 as SGHNT and CDR2 as YYREEE (reference sequence). The CDR3 is 13 amino acids.

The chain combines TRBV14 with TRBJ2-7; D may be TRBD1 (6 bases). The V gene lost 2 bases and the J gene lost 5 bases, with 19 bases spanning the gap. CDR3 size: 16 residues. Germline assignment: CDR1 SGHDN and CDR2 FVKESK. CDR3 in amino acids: CASSQYPGTLRDEQYF. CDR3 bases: TGTGCCAGCAGCCAATATCCTGGGACACTACGAGACGAGCAGTACTTC.

CDR3 protein: CASSQGPQGKQYF. The CDR3, as DNA: TGTGCCAGCAGCCAGGGGCCTCAGGGGAAGCAGTACTTC. The gene calls are TRBV3-1 (or the pseudogene TRBV3-2) and TRBJ2-7; weak D call: TRBD1 (6 bases). Germline V gene data show CDR1 as LGHDT and CDR2 as YNNKEL (reference sequence). This CDR3 comprises 13 residues. The V gene lost 3 bases and the J gene lost 8 bases, with 14 bases spanning the gap.

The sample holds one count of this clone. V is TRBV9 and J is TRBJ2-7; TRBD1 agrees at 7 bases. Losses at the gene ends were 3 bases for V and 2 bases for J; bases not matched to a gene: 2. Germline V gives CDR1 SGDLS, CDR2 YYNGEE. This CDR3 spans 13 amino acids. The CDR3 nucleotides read TGTGCCAGCAGCGAGGGGACAGCCTACGAGCAGTACTTC. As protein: CASSEGTAYEQYF.

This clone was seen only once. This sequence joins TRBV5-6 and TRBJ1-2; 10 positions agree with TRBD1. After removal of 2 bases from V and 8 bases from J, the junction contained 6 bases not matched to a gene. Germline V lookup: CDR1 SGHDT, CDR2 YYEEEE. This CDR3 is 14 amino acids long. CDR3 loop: CASSFTGTGVGYTF. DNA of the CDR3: TGTGCCAGCAGCTTTACCGGGACAGGGGTAGGCTACACCTTC.

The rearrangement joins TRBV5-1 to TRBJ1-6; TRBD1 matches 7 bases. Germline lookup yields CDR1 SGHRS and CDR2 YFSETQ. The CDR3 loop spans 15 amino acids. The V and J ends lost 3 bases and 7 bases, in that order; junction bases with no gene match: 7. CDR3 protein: CASSYNRGSNSPLHF. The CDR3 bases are TGCGCCAGCAGCTACAACAGGGGATCAAATTCACCCCTCCACTTT.

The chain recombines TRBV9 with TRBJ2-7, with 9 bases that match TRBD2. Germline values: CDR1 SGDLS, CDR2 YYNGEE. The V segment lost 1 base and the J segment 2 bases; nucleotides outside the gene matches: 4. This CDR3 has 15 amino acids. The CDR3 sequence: CASSVQAGGTYEQYF. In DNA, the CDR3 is TGTGCCAGCAGCGTACAGGCGGGAGGGACCTACGAGCAGTACTTC.

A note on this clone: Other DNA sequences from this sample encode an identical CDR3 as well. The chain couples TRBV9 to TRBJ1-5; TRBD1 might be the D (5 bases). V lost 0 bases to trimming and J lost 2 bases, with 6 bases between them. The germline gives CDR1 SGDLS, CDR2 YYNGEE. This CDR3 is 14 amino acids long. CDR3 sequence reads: CASSVEGGNQPQHF. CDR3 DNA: TGTGCCAGCAGCGTAGAAGGGGGCAATCAGCCCCAGCATTTT.

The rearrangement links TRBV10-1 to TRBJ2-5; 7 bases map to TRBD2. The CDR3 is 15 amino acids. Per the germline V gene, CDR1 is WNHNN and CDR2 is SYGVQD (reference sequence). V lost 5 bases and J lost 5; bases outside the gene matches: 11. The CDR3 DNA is TGCGCCAGCAGTCCCAGCGGGGCGGGCCCTGAGACCCAGTACTTC. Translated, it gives CASSPSGAGPETQYF.

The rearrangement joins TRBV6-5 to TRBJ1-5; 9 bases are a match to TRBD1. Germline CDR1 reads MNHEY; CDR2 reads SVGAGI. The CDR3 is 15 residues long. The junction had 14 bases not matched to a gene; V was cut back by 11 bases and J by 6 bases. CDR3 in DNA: TGTGCCGGGGACACAGGGGGCGCTGGGGGTCAGCCCCAGCATTTT. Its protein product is CAGDTGGAGGQPQHF.